The subject of this entry is one T cell receptor beta chain. Antigen specificity is unknown. This sample was taken from a study of T cell responses to AZD1222 COVID-19 vaccine. Study conclusions and caveats: Unmutated variant regions reportedly attract nearly half of all spike-specific TCRs.

Repertoires were generated with immunoSEQ multiplex PCR, while TCRdb's copy carries only in-frame clones and drops some. The sample comprises about 97,000 clones, 91% of which are singletons, and 6% to 9% rests with the top ten. The CDR3 extends over 14 amino acids. Germline V gene lookup returns CDR1 SNHLY and CDR2 FYNNEI. V lost 5 bases and J 10 bases, leaving 17 bases between the germline ends. The sequence came from an adult in good health. The specimen comprised peripheral blood, sampled on day 0 of AZD1222 vaccination. The chain links TRBV2 to TRBJ1-4; D uncertain. CDR3 in DNA: TGTGCCAGCAGTCGTAGCTCTCCCGATGGAAAACTGTTTTTT. This translates into CASSRSSPDGKLFF.